This T cell receptor beta chain was identified in a study of T cell responses to AZD1222 COVID-19 vaccine. Overall study results and limits: Most donors were white British, females outnumbered males, and clonal diversity was possibly underestimated.

A word on this clone: Its antigen is currently unknown.

V was trimmed by 7 bases and J by 4 bases, leaving 14 bases between them. Germline-derived CDR1 and CDR2 are KGHDR and SFDVKD. CDR3 length: 14 amino acids. Only in-frame clones appear in the TCRdb table, and some are missing; sequencing was by immunoSEQ multiplex PCR. This table holds 120,000 to 150,000 clones, approximately 90% found once. The chain combines TRBV24-1 with TRBJ2-3; weak D call: TRBD1 (6 bases). This clonotype was obtained from an adult in good health. The sample here was peripheral blood, taken on day 0 of AZD1222 vaccination. In nucleotides, the CDR3 is TGTGCCACCAGACCCAGGGGTTCCGCAGATACGCAGTATTTT. Translation gives CATRPRGSADTQYF.